Shown below are 29 T cell receptor beta chains from a single sample sequenced in a study of T cells in Graves' hyperthyroidism and ophthalmopathy. RNA transcripts were the template for amplifying TCR beta CDR3 regions. The TCR CDR3 first-round RT-PCR relied on the HTBI primer set. MiXCR was run by TCRdb on the multiplex PCR reads, yielding one entry per CDR3 protein. The sample has over 700,000 distinct CDR3 sequences, 35% seen once. The sequenced sample was blood. These receptors all come from a woman in her thirties or forties with Graves' hyperthyroidism.

This clonotype has a handful of counts. The J gene is TRBJ1-2, the V gene TRBV6-2 or TRBV6-3, with a tentative D call TRBD1 (5 bases). The V end was cut by 6 bases, the J end by 8 bases, with 13 bases between. This CDR3 spans 12 amino acids. Germline-derived CDR1 and CDR2 are MNHEY and SVGEGT. The CDR3 DNA follows: TGTGCCAGCAGCTTACAGGAGGGCGGCTACACCTTC. Its translation is CASSLQEGGYTF.

The CDR3 DNA follows: TGCAGTGCTAGAGGGGGGGGCGCCGGAAACACCATATATTTT. It specifies CSARGGGAGNTIYF. This chain joins TRBV20-1 and TRBJ1-3; D may be TRBD1 (6 bases). Germline CDR1 reads DFQATT; CDR2 reads SNEGSKA (reference sequence). The CDR3 covers 14 residues. The V end lost 1 base, the J end lost 4 bases, and 11 bases lay between the germline ends.

This clonotype was counted ten times or more. The CDR3 sequence: CASSMRAGGGGNQPQHF. CDR3 bases: TGTGCCAGTAGTATGAGGGCAGGGGGAGGTGGCAATCAGCCCCAGCATTTT. The chain joins TRBV19 to TRBJ1-5; 7 bases match TRBD1. The CDR3 runs to 17 residues. The J segment lost 2 bases and the V segment lost 3 bases, leaving 10 bases of the junction unmatched. Germline values: CDR1 LNHDA, CDR2 SQIVND (reference sequence).

There are many counts of this clonotype. This chain joins TRBV10-3 and TRBJ2-6; tentatively, D is TRBD2 (6 bases). CDR1 is ENHRY and CDR2 is SYGVKD in the germline V gene. Trimming pared 1 base from V and 2 bases from J, leaving 15 bases between. The CDR3 contains 18 residues. The CDR3 loop reads CAISEFGTEGAGANVLTF. CDR3 coding DNA: TGTGCCATCAGTGAGTTCGGGACTGAGGGAGCTGGGGCCAACGTCCTGACTTTC.

This chain links TRBV7-2 with TRBJ2-5, with 9 nucleotides matching TRBD1. This CDR3 region has 15 residues. Germline trimming cut 6 bases from V and 2 bases from J; bases unmatched to any gene: 7. CDR1 and CDR2 (germline): SGHTA, FQGNSA. The CDR3 nucleotides read TGTGCCAGCAGACCGCCGGGACAGGGTCAAGAGACCCAGTACTTC. This translates into CASRPPGQGQETQYF. Full variable domain (remainder filled in from reference TRBV7-2 and TRBJ2-5): GAGVSQSPSNKVTEKGKDVELRCDPISGHTALYWYRQSLGQGLEFLIYFQGNSAPDKSGLPSDRFSAERTGGSVSTLTIQRTQQEDSAVYLCASRPPGQGQETQYFGPGTRLLVL.

CDR3 nucleotide sequence: TGTGCCATCAGTGAGTCGGTCCCCCTGGGGACCCAGTACTTC. The encoded protein is CAISESVPLGTQYF. The chain employs TRBV10-3 and TRBJ2-5; D is uncertain. This CDR3 contains 14 residues. V lost 0 bases, J lost 7 bases, and 12 bases lay in between. Germline lookup yields CDR1 ENHRY and CDR2 SYGVKD.

In its sample, this clonotype was seen a few times. This chain joins TRBV6-1 and TRBJ1-2; 8 nucleotides align to TRBD1. This CDR3 comprises 15 residues. The V and J ends lost 5 bases and 3 bases, in that order; junction bases with no gene match: 8. Germline-derived CDR1 and CDR2 are MNHNS and SASEGT. The CDR3 coding sequence is TGTGCCAGCAGTTATCCCGGACAGGGCGACTATGGCTACACCTTC. Translation gives CASSYPGQGDYGYTF.

This clonotype appeared a few times. This may be a read error: a much more frequent sequence differs by one nucleotide. The chain has TRBV7-9 and TRBJ2-7, with D unresolved. V gave up 5 bases and J gave up 2 bases, with 13 bases separating them. There are 14 residues in the CDR3. The germline V gene has CDR1 SEHNR and CDR2 FQNEAQ (reference sequence). The CDR3 loop is CASSPKDLAYEQYF. The CDR3 region has the DNA TGTGCCAGCAGCCCCAAAGACCTGGCCTACGAGCAGTACTTC.

This clonotype was seen at least ten times. V and J are TRBV7-8 and TRBJ1-5; a possible D gene is TRBD1 (5 bases). The CDR3 spans 14 residues. Germline V gene data show CDR1 as SGHVS and CDR2 as FQNEAQ. The V end lost 5 bases, the J end lost 3 bases, and 11 bases lay between the germline ends. As DNA, the CDR3 is TGTGCCAGCAGCCCCGACAGCCTCAATCAGCCCCAGCATTTT. It translates to CASSPDSLNQPQHF.

In its sample, this clonotype was seen many times. The chain employs TRBV12-3 or TRBV12-4 and TRBJ2-2; TRBD2 might be the D (5 bases). This CDR3 is built from 14 residues. Trimming removed 3 bases from V and 5 bases from J, with 10 bases in between. Here the CDR3 reads CASSFSRETGELFF. For the CDR3, the DNA is TGTGCCAGCAGTTTCTCCCGGGAAACCGGGGAGCTGTTTTTT.

This chain connects TRBV25-1 to TRBJ2-7; 11 nucleotides line up with TRBD1. Germline CDR1 reads MGHDK; CDR2 reads SYGVNS. V lost 6 bases to trimming and J lost 5 bases; unmatched junction nucleotides: 12. The CDR3 loop spans 16 amino acids. The chain's CDR3 is CASSLSGTGGFHEQYF. Written as DNA, the CDR3 is TGTGCCAGCAGCTTGAGCGGGACAGGGGGTTTCCACGAGCAGTACTTC.

Of note for this clonotype: Since a much larger clone is just one base distant, this may be a read error. The V gene is TRBV7-9, the J gene TRBJ1-1; 10 bases are shared with TRBD1. The CDR3 contains 15 residues. Germline CDR1 is SEHNR and CDR2 is FQNEAQ (reference sequence). CDR3 region: CASSLSGTGDTQAFF. The CDR3 coding sequence is TGTGCCAGCAGCTTGTCCGGGACAGGGGACACTCAAGCTTTCTTT. The whole variable domain, remainder taken from reference TRBV7-9 and TRBJ1-1, is DTGVSQNPRHKITKRGQNVTFRCDPISEHNRLYWYRQTLGQGPEFLTYFQNEAQLEKSRLLSDRFSAERPKGSFSTLEIQRTEQGDSAMYLCASSLSGTGDTQAFFGQGTRLTVV.

This sequence joins TRBV15 and TRBJ2-4; the match to TRBD1 covers 9 bases. The CDR3 is made up of 16 amino acids. The J segment lost 3 bases and the V segment lost 5 bases, leaving 8 bases of the junction unmatched. Germline values: CDR1 LNHNV, CDR2 YYDKDF (reference sequence). The CDR3 coding sequence is TGTGCCACCAGCGGACGGACAGGGGCGGTCAAAAACATTCAGTACTTC. As protein: CATSGRTGAVKNIQYF.

CDR3 sequence (DNA): TGTGCCAGCAGTCCCAGGTTGGGCAGGGCTCGAGAGACCCAGTACTTC. Its protein is CASSPRLGRARETQYF. This sequence joins TRBV7-2 and TRBJ2-5, with TRBD1 as a possible D gene (5 bases). The CDR3 sequence is 16 residues long. V was cut by 6 bases and J by 4 bases, with 21 bases left in between. CDR1 and CDR2 from the germline V gene are SGHTA and FQGNSA.

Many counts were recorded for this clonotype. The V and J genes are TRBV10-3 and TRBJ1-2, with D possibly TRBD1 on 6 matching bases. The CDR3 spans 15 residues. V was shortened by 7 bases and J by 4 bases, with 19 bases between the two germline ends. CDR1 ENHRY and CDR2 SYGVKD come from the germline V gene. The CDR3 protein is CAIKSGAERSYGYTF. As DNA, the CDR3 is TGTGCCATCAAGTCGGGGGCTGAACGTAGCTATGGCTACACCTTC.

CDR3 in DNA: TGTGCCAGCGGTCAGGGTCGAAATGAAAAACTGTTTTTT. It codes for CASGQGRNEKLFF. The rearrangement links TRBV2 to TRBJ1-4; a possible D gene is TRBD1 (5 bases). Trimming pared 8 bases from V and 5 bases from J, leaving 12 bases between. Germline CDR1 is SNHLY and CDR2 is FYNNEI. This CDR3 spans 13 amino acids.

This clonotype was found a few times. The V call is TRBV10-1, the J call TRBJ2-2; D gene unclear. The CDR3 is 13 residues long. Looked up from germline, CDR1 is WNHNN and CDR2 is SYGVQD (reference sequence). Deletions cut 6 bases from V and 7 bases from J, with 12 bases between. CDR3 region: CASSATRYGELFF. The CDR3 nucleotides are TGCGCCAGCAGCGCCACGAGATACGGGGAGCTGTTTTTT.

This clonotype was recorded at least ten times. The V call is TRBV12-3 or TRBV12-4, the J call TRBJ1-1; 7 positions agree with TRBD1. The ends lost 8 bases at V and 1 base at J; junction bases unmatched: 10. The CDR3 has 15 residues. The CDR3 region is CASGHRQGRNTEAFF. The CDR3 region has the DNA TGTGCCAGCGGCCACCGACAGGGCCGGAACACTGAAGCTTTCTTT.

This clonotype showed up just a few times. This chain joins TRBV11-2 and TRBJ2-7, with D unresolved. The CDR3 covers 14 residues. Between the trimmed V and J ends, which lost 1 base and 3 bases, there was a span of 10 bases. Per the germline V gene, CDR1 is SGHAT and CDR2 is FQNNGV. Here the CDR3 DNA reads TGTGCCAGCAGCTTAGCCCCGGACGGCTACGAGCAGTACTTC. This translates into CASSLAPDGYEQYF.

Worth noting for this clonotype: At one boundary the junction diverges from the germline segment, which might be a read error. The chain couples TRBV7-9 to TRBJ1-1, with TRBD1 matching over 7 bases. Germline CDR1 reads SEHNR; CDR2 reads FQNEAQ (reference sequence). The CDR3 length is 18 residues. CDR3 in amino acids: CASSQDPWTGVSNTEAFF. CDR3 DNA: TGCGCCAGCAGCCAAGATCCTTGGACAGGTGTTTCGAACACTGAAGCTTTCTTT.

This clonotype was counted many times. This chain links TRBV20-1 with TRBJ1-1, with 8 bases aligning to TRBD1. The CDR3 consists of 13 residues. V was clipped by 5 bases and J by 1 base; unmatched bases: 3. The V gene's germline CDR1 is DFQATT and CDR2 SNEGSKA (reference sequence). CDR3 region: CSAPGQANTEAFF. DNA of the CDR3: TGCAGTGCTCCGGGACAGGCGAACACTGAAGCTTTCTTT.

This clonotype has ten or more counts. V usage is TRBV19 and J usage is TRBJ2-6, with unresolved D. The germline gives CDR1 LNHDA, CDR2 SQIVND (reference sequence). V was clipped by 4 bases and J by 0 bases, with 7 bases between them. The CDR3 has 15 amino acids. CDR3 coding DNA: TGTGCCAGTAGTAAGATCCACTCTGGGGCCAACGTCCTGACTTTC. Translated: CASSKIHSGANVLTF. The complete variable domain, with remaining parts taken from reference TRBV19 and TRBJ2-6, reads DGGITQSPKYLFRKEGQNVTLSCEQNLNHDAMYWYRQDPGQGLRLIYYSQIVNDFQKGDIAEGYSVSREKKESFPLTVTSAQKNPTAFYLCASSKIHSGANVLTFGAGSRLTVL.

About this clonotype itself: This could be a read error, since a much larger clone is one nucleotide away. V and J are TRBV19 and TRBJ2-7, with D perhaps matching TRBD2 (6 bases). Germline V gene sequence: CDR1 LNHDA, CDR2 SQIVND (reference sequence). The CDR3 has 16 amino acids. V was cut by 5 bases and J by 4 bases, with 21 bases left in between. CDR3 amino acids: CASSAGEAPRGYEQYF. CDR3 in DNA: TGTGCCAGTAGTGCGGGTGAAGCCCCACGGGGGTACGAGCAGTACTTC.

This chain uses TRBV10-3 with TRBJ1-1; 8 bases are shared with TRBD1. The CDR3 totals 16 residues. The J segment lost 8 bases and the V segment lost 2 bases, leaving 13 bases of the junction unmatched. The V gene's germline CDR1 is ENHRY and CDR2 SYGVKD. The CDR3 region is CAISEKVDRDGLEAFF. The CDR3, as DNA: TGTGCCATCAGTGAGAAAGTGGACAGGGACGGACTAGAAGCTTTCTTT.

The table lists this clonotype with a few counts. The chain couples TRBV5-1 to TRBJ2-5; D is perhaps TRBD1 (6 bases). CDR1 and CDR2 from the germline V gene are SGHRS and YFSETQ. CDR3 size: 11 residues. V was cut by 0 bases and J by 9 bases, with 6 bases left in between. The CDR3 loop is CASSLEGAQYF. CDR3 in DNA: TGCGCCAGCAGCTTGGAGGGGGCCCAGTACTTC.

This clonotype has only a few counts. The chain uses TRBV7-2 and TRBJ2-7, with D unclear. Per germline, CDR1 SGHTA and CDR2 FQGNSA. This CDR3 contains 12 residues. Trimming took off 5 bases at V and 3 bases at J, with 8 bases between the two ends. CDR3 DNA: TGTGCCAGCAGCAAACGAAACTACGAGCAGTACTTC. Protein product: CASSKRNYEQYF. Filled out from reference TRBV7-2 and TRBJ2-7, the complete variable domain reads GAGVSQSPSNKVTEKGKDVELRCDPISGHTALYWYRQSLGQGLEFLIYFQGNSAPDKSGLPSDRFSAERTGGSVSTLTIQRTQQEDSAVYLCASSKRNYEQYFGPGTRLTVT.

With respect to this clonotype: Since a much larger clone is just one base distant, this may be a read error. CDR3 region: CSVDRAGGNTGELFF. The CDR3 nucleotides read TGCAGCGTTGACCGGGCAGGGGGTAACACCGGGGAGCTGTTTTTT. The rearrangement links TRBV29-1 to TRBJ2-2, with TRBD1 matching over 7 bases. With 3 bases clipped from V and 2 bases from J, the junction kept 6 bases outside the gene matches. The length of the CDR3 is 15 residues. The germline V gene encodes CDR1 SQVTM and CDR2 ANQGSEA.

A single count supports this clonotype. The J gene is TRBJ2-5, the V gene TRBV7-2, with 9 bases identical to TRBD2. This CDR3 spans 16 amino acids. J gave up 5 bases and V 2 bases, and 9 bases lay outside the gene matches. In germline, CDR1 is SGHTA, CDR2 FQGNSA. The CDR3 DNA reads as TGTGCCAGCAGCTTAAGCCTAGCGGGATTTCAGGAGACCCAGTACTTC. Its protein is CASSLSLAGFQETQYF. Full variable domain (remainder filled in from reference TRBV7-2 and TRBJ2-5): GAGVSQSPSNKVTEKGKDVELRCDPISGHTALYWYRQSLGQGLEFLIYFQGNSAPDKSGLPSDRFSAERTGGSVSTLTIQRTQQEDSAVYLCASSLSLAGFQETQYFGPGTRLLVL.

This clonotype was counted only a few times. The chain combines TRBV4-3 with TRBJ1-2; D is perhaps TRBD1 (5 bases). The CDR3 extends over 15 amino acids. V lost 0 bases, J lost 8 bases, and 16 bases lay in between. Germline assignment: CDR1 LGHNA and CDR2 YSLEER. CDR3 residues: CASSQDRGVARGYTF. For the CDR3, the DNA is TGCGCCAGCAGCCAAGATCGGGGGGTAGCTAGAGGCTACACCTTC.